These 10 T cell receptor beta chains share one sample of origin, sequenced in a study of T-cell reconstitution after alpha-beta-depleted transplantation in children (dated by TCRdb to 2016 to 2018). The library was prepared using PCR. Sequenced on an Illumina HiSeq 2500. TCR library preparation used molecular barcoding, with unique molecular identifiers applied to normalize quantification of the TCRbeta repertoire. TCRdb reworked the public reads: Q25 trimming with fastp, MiXCR clone assembly, productive beta chains retained. Each CDR3 protein gets just one entry, which takes the most common genes and DNA from the rows behind it. Here the sample has about 510,000 distinct CDR3 sequences; roughly 10% occur a single time. The ten top clones hold around 15% of the sample. The treatment or condition label corresponds to: allogeneic hematopoietic cell transplantation with graft depleted of TCRalphabeta T cells and CD19 B cells.

The sequencing used PBMCs, mostly from graft donor cells, collected 180 days after TCRalphabeta/CD19-depleted stem cell transplant. Receptors originate from a female patient aged 2-9 years who had a stem cell transplant for aplastic anemia, so the T cells may come from the graft donor.

There are a few counts of this clonotype. A read error may explain this, as a much larger clone is one base away. The chain combines TRBV28 with TRBJ1-1; D gene unclear. CDR3 length equals 12 residues. The germline gives CDR1 MDHEN, CDR2 SYDVKM. Trimming pared 4 bases from V and 4 bases from J, leaving 7 bases between. CDR3 amino acids: CASSSWGTEAFF. The CDR3 DNA sequence: TGTGCCAGCAGTTCGTGGGGCACTGAAGCTTTCTTT.

There are a few counts of this clonotype. The chain recombines TRBV6-5 with TRBJ2-7; 8 nucleotides agree with TRBD2. Germline V gene sequence: CDR1 MNHEY, CDR2 SVGAGI. The CDR3 is 18 residues long. After removal of 0 bases from V and 0 bases from J, the junction contained 10 bases not matched to a gene. The CDR3 DNA follows: TGTGCCAGCAGTTACTCGGACTCGATAGCGGGGACCTCCTACGAGCAGTACTTC. Translation gives CASSYSDSIAGTSYEQYF.

This clonotype was seen a few times. The V gene is TRBV7-9, the J gene TRBJ2-5; no firm D call. Germline V gene data show CDR1 as SEHNR and CDR2 as FQNEAQ (reference sequence). The CDR3 runs to 11 residues. Trimming stripped 11 bases from V and 2 bases from J, with 9 bases between. The CDR3 loop reads CAQERQETQYF. DNA for the CDR3: TGTGCCCAGGAGAGGCAAGAGACCCAGTACTTC.

The V and J genes are TRBV5-5 and TRBJ2-2; no definite D call. This CDR3 region has 16 residues. The germline CDR1 and CDR2 sequences are SGHKS and YYEKEE (reference sequence). The V end was cut by 0 bases, the J end by 7 bases, with 16 bases between. CDR3: CASSLDLPRWIGELFF. The CDR3 DNA is TGTGCCAGCAGCTTGGACCTCCCTAGGTGGATCGGGGAGCTGTTTTTT. The full variable domain, rest sourced from reference TRBV5-5 and TRBJ2-2, is DAGVTQSPTHLIKTRGQQVTLRCSPISGHKSVSWYQQVLGQGPQFIFQYYEKEERGRGNFPDRFSARQFPNYSSELNVNALLLGDSALYLCASSLDLPRWIGELFFGEGSRLTVL.

In this sample, this clonotype turned up a few times. This chain connects TRBV27 to TRBJ2-3; D possibly corresponds to TRBD1 (6 bases). Germline-derived CDR1 and CDR2 are MNHEY and SMNVEV (reference sequence). Trimming took 4 bases from V and 6 from J, leaving 14 bases between them. This CDR3 is 14 amino acids long. The CDR3 protein is CASSYRGHRDTQYF. For the CDR3, the DNA is TGTGCCAGCAGTTATAGGGGACATCGGGATACGCAGTATTTT.

The chain carries TRBV7-9 and TRBJ2-7; TRBD2 might be the D (5 bases). Trimming took off 5 bases at V and 0 bases at J, with 14 bases between the two ends. Per germline, CDR1 SEHNR and CDR2 FQNEAQ (reference sequence). CDR3 length: 15 residues. The CDR3 loop is CASSDGEGGSYEQYF. CDR3 nucleotide sequence: TGTGCCAGCAGCGACGGGGAAGGAGGCTCCTACGAGCAGTACTTC.

The chain links TRBV28 to TRBJ1-5; a weak D match, TRBD1 (6 bases). This CDR3 contains 15 residues. Trimming pared 6 bases from V and 4 bases from J, leaving 16 bases between. The germline V gene encodes CDR1 MDHEN and CDR2 SYDVKM. As DNA, the CDR3 is TGTGCCAGCAGGCCCGGGGGGGGCCTTAATCAGCCCCAGCATTTT. The encoded protein is CASRPGGGLNQPQHF.

Only one count was recorded for this clonotype. One junction end disagrees with the germline gene, perhaps due to a read error. The chain joins TRBV7-2 to TRBJ2-2; a possible D gene is TRBD2 (5 bases). From germline, CDR1 is SGHTA and CDR2 FQGNSA. This CDR3 has 14 residues. The CDR3 loop is CASSLPQNTGELFF. CDR3 nucleotides: TGTGCCAGCAGCTTACCGCAGAACACCGGGGAGCTGTTTTTC.

This clonotype came up a few times. The chain has TRBV20-1 and TRBJ1-5, with a weak D call TRBD1 (5 bases). The CDR3 runs to 17 residues. The V end was cut by 0 bases, the J end by 1 base, with 16 bases between. Germline CDR1 reads DFQATT; CDR2 reads SNEGSKA (reference sequence). The chain's CDR3 is CSARDSGQGESNQPQHF. The CDR3 nucleotides are TGCAGTGCTAGAGATTCGGGGCAGGGCGAGAGCAATCAGCCCCAGCATTTT.

This clonotype was counted between two and nine times. The chain carries TRBV11-3 and TRBJ2-2; TRBD1 might be the D (6 bases). The CDR3 runs 15 residues. With 5 bases removed from V and 3 bases from J, the gap between germline ends came to 13 bases. Germline V gives CDR1 SGHNT, CDR2 YENEEA. The CDR3 bases are TGTGCCAGCAGCCCCGGGACACTATACACCGGGGAGCTGTTTTTT. Translated, it gives CASSPGTLYTGELFF.